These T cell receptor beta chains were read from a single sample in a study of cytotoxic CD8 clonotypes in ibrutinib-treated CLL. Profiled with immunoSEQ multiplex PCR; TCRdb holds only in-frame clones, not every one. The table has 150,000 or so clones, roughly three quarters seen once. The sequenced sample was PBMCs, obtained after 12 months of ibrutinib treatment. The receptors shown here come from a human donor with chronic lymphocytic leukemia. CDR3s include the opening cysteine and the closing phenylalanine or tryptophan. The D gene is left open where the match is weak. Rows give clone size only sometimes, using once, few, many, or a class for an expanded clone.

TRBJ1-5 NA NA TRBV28 TGTGCCAGCAGCTCCGGGACCGTCAATCAGCCCCAGCATTTT CASSSGTVNQPQHF
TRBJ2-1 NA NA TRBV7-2 TGTGCCAGCAGCTTAGATTTGGTGGGCTACAATGAGCAGTTCTTC CASSLDLVGYNEQFF
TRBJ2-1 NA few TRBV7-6 TGTGCCAGCAGCTTAACCTCCGGATACAATGAGCAGTTCTTC CASSLTSGYNEQFF
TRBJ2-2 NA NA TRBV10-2 TGCGCCAGCGGGGGCTCGAGCACCGGGGAGCTGTTTTTT CASGGSSTGELFF
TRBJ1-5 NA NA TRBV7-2 TGTGCCAGCAGCGCCAGGATAAATCAGCCCCAGCATTTT CASSARINQPQHF
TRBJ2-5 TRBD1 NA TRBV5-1 TGCGCCAGCAGCTTCGAACCAACAGGGGGAGAGACCCAGTACTTC CASSFEPTGGETQYF
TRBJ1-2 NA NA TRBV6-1 TGTGCCAGCACAGTGAGGTATGGCTACACCTTC CASTVRYGYTF
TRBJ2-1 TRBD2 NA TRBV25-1 TGTGCCAGCAGTGAAGACGGGGACTACTTTGAGCAGTTCTTC CASSEDGDYFEQFF
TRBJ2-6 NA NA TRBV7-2 TGTGCCAGCAGCCGTATGGGGTCTGGGGCCAACGTCCTGACTTTC CASSRMGSGANVLTF
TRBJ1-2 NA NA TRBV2 TGTGCCAGCAGTGTAATAATGGATGGCTACACCTTC CASSVIMDGYTF
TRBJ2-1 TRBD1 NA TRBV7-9 TGTGCCAGCAGCGTGAACCGCCGGGACCCGGGACAGTACAATGAGCAGTTCTTC CASSVNRRDPGQYNEQFF
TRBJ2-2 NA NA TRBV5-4 TGTGCCAGCAGTTTGGTGGCTGGGGGGGAGCTGTTTTTT CASSLVAGGELFF
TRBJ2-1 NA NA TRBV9 TGTGCCAGCAGCGTAGGAGGGAGCTTCTACAATGAGCAGTTCTTC CASSVGGSFYNEQFF
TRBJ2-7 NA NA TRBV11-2 TGTGCCAGCAGCTTACTGGATTGGGACTACGAGCAGTACTTC CASSLLDWDYEQYF
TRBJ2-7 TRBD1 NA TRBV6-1 TGTGCCAGCAGTGAAGCGGCAGGGGGGACAGGTACCTACGAGCAGTACTTC CASSEAAGGTGTYEQYF
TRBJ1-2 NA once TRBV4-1 TGCGCCAGCAGCCAAGATGACCGGACATCCTCAGTCAATGGCTACACCTTC CASSQDDRTSSVNGYTF
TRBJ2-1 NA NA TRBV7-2 TGTGCCAGCAGCCCAGGGACCTCTCGCCAGTTCTTC CASSPGTSRQFF
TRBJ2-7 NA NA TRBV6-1 TGTGCCAGCAGTAAGACAGGTATCTACGAGCAGTACTTC CASSKTGIYEQYF
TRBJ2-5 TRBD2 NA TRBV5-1 TGCGCCAGCAGCGCCGGACTAGAGGTTAGAGAGACCCAGTACTTC CASSAGLEVRETQYF
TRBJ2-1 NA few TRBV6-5 TGTGCCAGCAGTTACGATGGTTACAATGAGCAGTTCTTC CASSYDGYNEQFF
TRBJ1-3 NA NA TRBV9 TGTGCCAGCAGCGTCACTGGCAGTATAGGAAACACCATATATTTT CASSVTGSIGNTIYF
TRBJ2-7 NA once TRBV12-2 TGTGCAAGTCGCGCGAAGAGGACAGGGAGGTGGAACGAGCAGTACTTC CASRAKRTGRWNEQYF
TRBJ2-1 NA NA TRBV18 TGTGCCAGCTCACCGGAGACCGTGGAGCAGTTCTTC CASSPETVEQFF
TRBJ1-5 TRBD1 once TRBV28 TGTGCCAGCAGTTTCGCGGGACAGGGGTTGGGGCAGCCCCAGCATTTT CASSFAGQGLGQPQHF
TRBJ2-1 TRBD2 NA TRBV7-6 TGTGCCAGCAGCTTGACTAGCGGGAGGGGAGACAATGAGCAGTTCTTC CASSLTSGRGDNEQFF
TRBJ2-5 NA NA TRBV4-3 TGCGCCAGCAGCCAAGAGAGCTTGGGCAGGGGAGAGACCCAGTACTTC CASSQESLGRGETQYF
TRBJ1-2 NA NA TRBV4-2 TGTGCCAGCAGCCAAGCCGCAAAGGGTGGCTACACCTTC CASSQAAKGGYTF
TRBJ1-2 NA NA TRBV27 TGTGCCAGCAGTTCCACCGGACCTGGAGGTGGCTACACCTTC CASSSTGPGGGYTF
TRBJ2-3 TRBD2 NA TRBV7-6 TGTGCCAGCAGCTCATTTCTAGCGGGAGATACGCAGTATTTT CASSSFLAGDTQYF
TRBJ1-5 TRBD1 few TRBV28 TGTGCCAGCCTTTCCGGGACAGCCAATCAGCCCCAGCATTTT CASLSGTANQPQHF
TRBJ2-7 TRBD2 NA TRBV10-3 TGTGCCATCAGCAAGACTAGCGGGAGCTACGAGCAGTACTTC CAISKTSGSYEQYF
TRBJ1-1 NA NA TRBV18 TGTGCCAGCTCCCCCACGACCCGGGACAATTCGGTGAACACTGAAGCTTTCTTT CASSPTTRDNSVNTEAFF
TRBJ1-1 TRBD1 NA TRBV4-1 TGCGCCAGCAGCCTAGGGACAGTGAACGAAGCTTTCTTT CASSLGTVNEAFF
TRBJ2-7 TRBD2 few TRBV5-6 TGTGCCAGCAGCCCCACTAGCGGGAGATCCTACGAGCAGTACTTC CASSPTSGRSYEQYF
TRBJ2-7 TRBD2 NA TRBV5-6 TGTGCCAGCAGCTCGGCCACTAGCGGGAGCTCCTACGAGCAGTACTTC CASSSATSGSSYEQYF
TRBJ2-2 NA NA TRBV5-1 TGCGCCAGCAGGGGGGACGCGAACACCGGGGAGCTGTTTTTT CASRGDANTGELFF
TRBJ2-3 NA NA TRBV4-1 TGCGCCAGCAGCCAAATAACAGATACGCAGTATTTT CASSQITDTQYF
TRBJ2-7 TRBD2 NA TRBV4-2 TGTGCCAGCAGGGTTCGGGCGGGAGTCTTCGAGCAGTACTTC CASRVRAGVFEQYF
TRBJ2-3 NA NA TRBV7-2 TGTGCCAGCAGCGACCGGGACGTAGTCGCAGATACGCAGTATTTT CASSDRDVVADTQYF
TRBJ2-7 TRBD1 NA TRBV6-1 TGTGCCAGCACCCTGGGACAGCAACTTTCCTACGAGCAGTACTTC CASTLGQQLSYEQYF
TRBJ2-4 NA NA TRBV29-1 TGCAGCGTTGGGGGTCGAACTCTGGACATTCAGTACTTC CSVGGRTLDIQYF
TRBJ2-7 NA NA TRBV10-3 TGTGCCATCAGCCTTCAGACCGGAGGTGACGAGCAGTACTTC CAISLQTGGDEQYF
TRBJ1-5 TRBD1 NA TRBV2 TGTGCCAGCAGAGAAGGGACAGTTAATCAGCCCCAGCATTTT CASREGTVNQPQHF
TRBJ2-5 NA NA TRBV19 TGTGCCAGTAGTATTTTTGGGCAGGGTGAGGGGACCCAGTACTTC CASSIFGQGEGTQYF
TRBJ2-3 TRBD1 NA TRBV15 TGTGCCACCAGCAGACCCAGGGGGTTTAGCACAGATACGCAGTATTTT CATSRPRGFSTDTQYF
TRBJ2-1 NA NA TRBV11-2 TGTGCCAGCAGCCTTACGGGACGGTACAATGAGCAGTTCTTC CASSLTGRYNEQFF
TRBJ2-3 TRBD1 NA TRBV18 TGTGCCAGCTCACCAGACAGGGCGTCCACAGATACGCAGTATTTT CASSPDRASTDTQYF